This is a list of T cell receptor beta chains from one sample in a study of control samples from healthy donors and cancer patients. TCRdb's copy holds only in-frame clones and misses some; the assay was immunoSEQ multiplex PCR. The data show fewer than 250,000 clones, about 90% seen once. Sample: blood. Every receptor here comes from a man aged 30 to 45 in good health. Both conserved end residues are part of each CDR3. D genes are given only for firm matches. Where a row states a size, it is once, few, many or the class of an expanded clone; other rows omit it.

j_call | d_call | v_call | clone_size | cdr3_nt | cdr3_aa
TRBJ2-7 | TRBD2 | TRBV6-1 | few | TGTGCCAGCAGTGGAACCGGGACTAGCGATTATAACTTCTACGAGCAGTACTTC | CASSGTGTSDYNFYEQYF
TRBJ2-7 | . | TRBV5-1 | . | TGCGCCAGCAGCTTCGGAGGGGCTGGCTACGAGCAGTACTTC | CASSFGGAGYEQYF
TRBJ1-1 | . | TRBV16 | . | TGTGCCAGCAGCCGACCCGACAGGCTGAACACTGAAGCTTTCTTT | CASSRPDRLNTEAFF
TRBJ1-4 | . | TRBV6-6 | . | TGTGCCAGCAGGGTGACCTCTAATGAAAAACTGTTTTTT | CASRVTSNEKLFF
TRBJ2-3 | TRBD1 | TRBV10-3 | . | TGTGCCATCAGTAGGGGACAGGAAAGCCCAGATACGCAGTATTTT | CAISRGQESPDTQYF
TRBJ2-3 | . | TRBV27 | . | TGTGCCAGCAGTTTATCATTTAGGCCGGGACAACGCACAGATACGCAGTATTTT | CASSLSFRPGQRTDTQYF
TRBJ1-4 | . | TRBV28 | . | TGTGCCAGCAGCCCCCCCGTGGGGACTAATGAAAAACTGTTTTTT | CASSPPVGTNEKLFF
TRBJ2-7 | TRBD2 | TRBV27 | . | TGTGCCAGCAGTTCGGGACTAGCGGGGGTCCTCTACGAGCAGTACTTC | CASSSGLAGVLYEQYF
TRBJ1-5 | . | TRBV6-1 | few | TGTGCCAGCAGTGACCCTTACACCTTAAATAGCAATCAGCCCCAGCATTTT | CASSDPYTLNSNQPQHF
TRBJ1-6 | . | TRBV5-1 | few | TGCGCCAGCAGTCCGGGGCCCCAACCGACGTCACCCCTCCACTTT | CASSPGPQPTSPLHF
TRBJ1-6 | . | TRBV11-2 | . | TGTGCCAGCAGCCTCCTTGGGCAGGGGAATTCACCCCTCCACTTT | CASSLLGQGNSPLHF
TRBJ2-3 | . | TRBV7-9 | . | TGTGCCAGCAGCTTAGGGGGAGGCAGCGATACGCAGTATTTT | CASSLGGGSDTQYF
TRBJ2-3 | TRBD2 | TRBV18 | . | TGTGCCAGCTCACCAATAGCGGGGTCTAGCACAGATACGCAGTATTTT | CASSPIAGSSTDTQYF
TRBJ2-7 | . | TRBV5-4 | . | TGTGCCAGCAGCTTATTTACCAGACCCTACGAGCAGTACTTC | CASSLFTRPYEQYF
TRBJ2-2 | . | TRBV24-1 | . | TGTGCCACCGGGTCGAACACCGGGGAGCTGTTTTTT | CATGSNTGELFF
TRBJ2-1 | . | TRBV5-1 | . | TGCGCCAGCAGCTTGGAGTGGGGGTTCTCCTACAATGAGCAGTTCTTC | CASSLEWGFSYNEQFF
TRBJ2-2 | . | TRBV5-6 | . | TGTGCCAGCAGCTTAAGGGGTAGTCCCGGGGAGCTGTTTTTT | CASSLRGSPGELFF
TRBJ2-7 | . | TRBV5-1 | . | TGCGCCAGCAGCGTCGAGGGCCTAGCGTCCTATCGTAGCGAGCAGTACTTC | CASSVEGLASYRSEQYF
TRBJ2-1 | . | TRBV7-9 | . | TGTGCCAGCAGCTACCCCCGGGGCCTCTCCTACAATGAGCAGTTCTTC | CASSYPRGLSYNEQFF
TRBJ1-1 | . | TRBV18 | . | TGTGCCAGCTCACCACGGAACCTAGCGAACACTGAAGCTTTCTTT | CASSPRNLANTEAFF
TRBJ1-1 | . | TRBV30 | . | TGTGCCTGGAGTATCGTGGGGAAAACTGAAGCTTTCTTT | CAWSIVGKTEAFF
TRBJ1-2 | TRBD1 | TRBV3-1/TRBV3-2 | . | TGTGCCAGCAGACCGGGACAGGGGTTAACCCTTAACTATGGCTACACCTTC | CASRPGQGLTLNYGYTF
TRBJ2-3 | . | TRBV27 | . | TGTGCCAGCAGTAAATCTCTTGGGGGGTACACAGATACGCAGTATTTT | CASSKSLGGYTDTQYF
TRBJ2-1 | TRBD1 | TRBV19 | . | TGTGCCAGTAGGCAGGGACAGTCCTACAATGAGCAGTTCTTC | CASRQGQSYNEQFF
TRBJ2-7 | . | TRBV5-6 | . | TGTGCCAGCAGCTTCACAGGGAGCTACGAGCAGTACTTC | CASSFTGSYEQYF
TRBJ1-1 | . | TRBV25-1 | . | TGTGCCAGCACCGTACTTGGGAACACTGAAGCTTTCTTT | CASTVLGNTEAFF
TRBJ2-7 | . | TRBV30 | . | TGTGCCTGGAGTACGGGGACGGCTAATACCTACGAGCAGTACTTC | CAWSTGTANTYEQYF
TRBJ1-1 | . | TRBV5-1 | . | TGCGCCAGCAGCTCCAAAACAGGGATGAACACTGAAGCTTTCTTT | CASSSKTGMNTEAFF